The present TCR beta chain was sequenced within a study of T-cell memory formation after mild COVID-19. This clonotype has only a few counts. MiXCR was run by TCRdb on the 5' RACE reads, yielding one entry per CDR3 protein. Among some 300,000 distinct CDR3 sequences listed, less than 25% were seen once. Trimming shortened V by 4 bases and J by 6 bases, and 11 bases separated the two germline ends. The germline V gene encodes CDR1 SGHRS and CDR2 YFSETQ. CDR3 length: 12 residues. The sample was PBMCs or a T cell subset sorted from them (not recorded which). The chain uses TRBV5-1 and TRBJ2-7, with D unresolved. This TCR was sampled from a man younger than 35 who had mild COVID-19 (a few samples of this study predate the infection). Cell type and time point are not known. CDR3 DNA: TGCGCCAGCAGCCTCCCGACGGCCGAGCAGTACTTC. Protein sequence: CASSLPTAEQYF.